This TCR beta chain was sequenced during a study of blood T cell repertoires in COVID-19. Study at large: PBMCs, B-cell-depleted T cells, or T cells were the source of the cDNA or gDNA that made up the material.

The CDR3 has 14 residues. V shed 6 bases and J shed 5 bases, with 14 bases lying between them. Germline CDR1 reads SNHLY; CDR2 reads FYNNEI. Clones were sequenced by immunoSEQ multiplex PCR, and TCRdb holds only the in-frame ones, with some missing. The sample comprises about 300,000 clones, around four fifths of which are singletons, and about 1.2% rests with the top ten. Sequencing was done on a sample of peripheral blood. The TCR originated in a woman aged 50 to 60 with acute or convalescent COVID-19. The V and J genes are TRBV2 and TRBJ1-5, with D maybe TRBD1 (5 bases). CDR3 coding DNA: TGTGCCAGCAGCGCCAACGGGGGGTATCAGCCCCAGCATTTT. Translating gives CASSANGGYQPQHF.